Following are 22 T cell receptor beta chains from one sample sequenced in a study of OX40 agonist ivuxolimab in advanced cancers. Profiled with immunoSEQ multiplex PCR; TCRdb holds only in-frame clones, not every one. The table records about 63,000 clones, more than 60% of them present only once. The sample here was CD4+ or CD8+ T cells sorted from blood, taken in a trial of the OX40 agonist ivuxolimab. The receptors were sampled from an adult with an advanced solid tumor such as melanoma, head and neck, liver or kidney cancer.

The chain employs TRBV27 and TRBJ1-5; D is uncertain. V was cut by 5 bases and J by 3 bases, with 11 bases left in between. Germline CDR1 reads MNHEY; CDR2 reads SMNVEV (reference sequence). This CDR3 is 14 amino acids long. This CDR3 reads CASSPQRANQPQHF. CDR3 DNA: TGTGCCAGCAGTCCTCAGAGGGCCAATCAGCCCCAGCATTTT.

The sample holds a few counts of this clone. The genes are TRBV7-8 and TRBJ2-2, with no clear D. This CDR3 spans 15 amino acids. The V gene's germline CDR1 is SGHVS and CDR2 FQNEAQ. V was shortened by 0 bases and J by 0 bases, with 5 bases between the two germline ends. CDR3 in DNA: TGTGCCAGCAGCTTAGCTTTCGCGAACACCGGGGAGCTGTTTTTT. This encodes CASSLAFANTGELFF.

The rearrangement joins TRBV28 to TRBJ2-7, with TRBD1 identical over 8 bases. Losses at the gene ends were 8 bases for V and 5 bases for J; bases not matched to a gene: 8. The germline gives CDR1 MDHEN, CDR2 SYDVKM. The CDR3 is made up of 13 amino acids. This chain's CDR3 is CASGDRSPDEQYF. In DNA, the CDR3 is TGTGCCAGCGGGGACAGGTCTCCTGACGAGCAGTACTTC.

This clone has just one count. The J gene is TRBJ1-3, the V gene TRBV6-5; tentative D call: TRBD1 (6 bases). The V gene's germline CDR1 is MNHEY and CDR2 SVGAGI. CDR3 size: 13 residues. Trimming took off 9 bases at V and 2 bases at J, with 11 bases between the two ends. The CDR3 is CASRAGAGNTIYF. CDR3 nucleotides: TGTGCCAGTAGGGCAGGGGCTGGAAACACCATATATTTT.

The rearrangement links TRBV18 to TRBJ2-5; possibly TRBD2 for D (5 bases). Germline V CDR1 and CDR2: KGHSH, LQKENI. Trimming removed 0 bases from V and 2 bases from J, with 7 bases in between. The CDR3 is 14 amino acids. The CDR3 loop reads CASSPPAAQETQYF. The CDR3 DNA reads TGTGCCAGCTCACCACCAGCGGCACAAGAGACCCAGTACTTC.

The rearrangement joins TRBV6-5 to TRBJ1-4; weak D call: TRBD1 (6 bases). Germline CDR1 MNHEY, CDR2 SVGAGI. The V and J ends lost 5 bases and 10 bases respectively, with 17 bases between them. The CDR3 totals 14 residues. CDR3 DNA sequence: TGTGCCAGCAGTGACGACAGACAGGAGGGAAAACTGTTTTTT. Its protein product is CASSDDRQEGKLFF.

This clone has just one count. V and J are TRBV6-6 and TRBJ2-1, with 13 bases matching TRBD2. V dropped 2 bases and J dropped 6; count of bases not matched to a gene: 4. The CDR3 is made up of 16 amino acids. The V gene's germline CDR1 is MNHNY and CDR2 SVGAGI (reference sequence). CDR3 nucleotides: TGTGCCAGCAGTTACGTACTAGCGGGGGGGCTCAATGAGCAGTTCTTC. It codes for CASSYVLAGGLNEQFF.

J is TRBJ1-6 and V is TRBV4-1, with D hard to call. V was trimmed by 1 base and J by 9 bases, leaving 13 bases between them. This CDR3 comprises 15 residues. Germline CDR1 is MGHRA and CDR2 is YSYEKL. The CDR3 loop is CASSQGLSAGSPLHF. The DNA of the CDR3 is TGCGCCAGCAGCCAAGGCCTCTCCGCGGGTTCACCCCTCCACTTT.

CDR3: CASRLSRANEQFF. CDR3 coding DNA: TGTGCCAGCAGGTTAAGTCGAGCCAATGAGCAGTTCTTC. The J gene is TRBJ2-1, the V gene TRBV6-1; D is uncertain. V lost 6 bases and J lost 6, with 12 bases in between. Germline assignment: CDR1 MNHNS and CDR2 SASEGT. This CDR3 is built from 13 residues.

The gene calls are TRBV25-1 and TRBJ1-5, with D tentatively TRBD1 (5 bases). This CDR3 is 13 amino acids long. Germline lookup yields CDR1 MGHDK and CDR2 SYGVNS. The V and J ends lost 5 bases and 3 bases respectively, with 8 bases between them. CDR3 sequence reads: CASSKDNNQPQHF. CDR3 in DNA: TGTGCCAGCAGTAAGGACAACAATCAGCCCCAGCATTTT.

V usage is TRBV2 and J usage is TRBJ1-2; 7 nucleotides match TRBD1. Germline trimming cut 2 bases from V and 3 bases from J; bases unmatched to any gene: 9. There are 16 residues in the CDR3. Germline CDR1 SNHLY, CDR2 FYNNEI. The CDR3 reads CASSEPPTGADYGYTF. CDR3 sequence (DNA): TGTGCCAGCAGTGAACCCCCCACAGGGGCGGACTATGGCTACACCTTC.

This clone occurred a few times. The V gene is TRBV10-2, the J gene TRBJ2-5; 8 bases align to TRBD1. This CDR3 spans 16 amino acids. Trimming removed 0 bases from V and 4 bases from J; junction bases left unmatched: 7. The germline V gene has CDR1 WSHSY and CDR2 SAAADI. CDR3 in DNA: TGCGCCAGCAGTGAGTCGAGAGGGACAGGCCGAGAGACCCAGTACTTC. It specifies CASSESRGTGRETQYF.

This clone has at least ten counts. The chain combines TRBV5-4 with TRBJ1-2; 7 nucleotides agree with TRBD1. Germline values: CDR1 SGHNT, CDR2 YYREEE (reference sequence). The trim removed 4 bases at V and 3 bases at J, leaving 9 bases unmatched. There are 15 residues in the CDR3. The CDR3 is CASSQGQEIYYGYTF. CDR3 DNA sequence: TGTGCCAGCAGCCAAGGACAGGAGATTTACTATGGCTACACCTTC.

This clone was counted once. The chain joins TRBV19 to TRBJ2-3; TRBD2 is a possible D gene (6 bases). Germline-derived CDR1 and CDR2 are LNHDA and SQIVND (reference sequence). This CDR3 spans 14 amino acids. V shed 6 bases and J shed 0 bases, with 10 bases lying between them. The CDR3 here is CASRPGLSTDTQYF. In DNA, the CDR3 is TGTGCCAGTAGGCCGGGACTCAGCACAGATACGCAGTATTTT.

CDR3 sequence reads: CASKQGASTGELFF. Here the CDR3 DNA reads TGTGCCAGCAAACAGGGGGCTTCCACCGGGGAGCTGTTTTTT. The J gene is TRBJ2-2, the V gene TRBV9; 9 bases are shared with TRBD1. After removal of 6 bases from V and 4 bases from J, the junction contained 4 bases not matched to a gene. Germline V gene sequence: CDR1 SGDLS, CDR2 YYNGEE. There are 14 residues in the CDR3.

This clone occurred once. The chain couples TRBV11-2 to TRBJ2-5, with a weak D call TRBD1 (5 bases). Germline V gene lookup returns CDR1 SGHAT and CDR2 FQNNGV. The CDR3 is 14 amino acids. V was clipped by 4 bases and J by 4 bases, with 13 bases between them. The CDR3 loop is CASSSGQMRETQYF. CDR3 sequence (DNA): TGTGCCAGCAGCTCCGGACAAATGAGAGAGACCCAGTACTTC. The full variable domain, completed using reference TRBV11-2 and TRBJ2-5, is EAGVAQSPRYKIIEKRQSVAFWCNPISGHATLYWYQQILGQGPKLLIQFQNNGVVDDSQLPKDRFSAERLKGVDSTLKIQPAKLEDSAVYLCASSSGQMRETQYFGPGTRLLVL.

The V and J genes are TRBV5-1 and TRBJ2-3; 8 bases line up with TRBD1. Germline CDR1 reads SGHRS; CDR2 reads YFSETQ. The CDR3 is 14 amino acids. Germline trimming cut 3 bases from V and 5 bases from J; bases unmatched to any gene: 5. DNA of the CDR3: TGCGCCAGCAGCTCCGGGACAGGACGAGATACGCAGTATTTT. Translating gives CASSSGTGRDTQYF.

Only a few counts were recorded for this clone. The chain is built from TRBV7-3 and TRBJ2-5, with TRBD1 matching 7 bases. Germline assignment: CDR1 SGHTA and CDR2 FQGTGA. The CDR3 is 16 residues long. The trim removed 5 bases at V and 5 bases at J, leaving 14 bases unmatched. The CDR3 sequence: CASSPRDSRGWETQYF. As DNA, the CDR3 is TGTGCCAGCAGCCCAAGGGACAGTCGAGGATGGGAGACCCAGTACTTC.

This clone was detected a few times. The chain links TRBV10-3 to TRBJ1-2; D is ambiguous. This CDR3 is 12 amino acids long. V lost 2 bases to trimming and J lost 7 bases, with 8 bases between them. Germline assignment: CDR1 ENHRY and CDR2 SYGVKD. CDR3 in amino acids: CAISEPDIGYTF. The CDR3 region has the DNA TGTGCCATCAGTGAGCCCGACATTGGCTACACCTTC.

This clone has more than one count but fewer than ten. The genes are TRBV5-1 and TRBJ2-5; D may match TRBD1 or TRBD2 (5 bases each). Deletions cut 1 base from V and 5 bases from J, with 9 bases between. This CDR3 contains 13 residues. Germline V gene sequence: CDR1 SGHRS, CDR2 YFSETQ. The CDR3, as DNA: TGCGCCAGCAGCTTGCAGGGCGGGGAGACCCAGTACTTC. Encoded protein: CASSLQGGETQYF.

In the case of this clone: Mismatch with germline at one junction end may stem from a read error. The chain combines TRBV7-7 with TRBJ2-1; 10 bases fit TRBD2. This CDR3 spans 16 amino acids. Germline CDR1 reads SSHAT; CDR2 reads FNYEAQ (reference sequence). The CDR3 nucleotides are TGTGCTAGCAGCTTAGGTGGAGCGGGAGGGCTCAATGAGCAGTTCTTC. This gives the protein CASSLGGAGGLNEQFF.

This chain uses TRBV6-1 with TRBJ1-1, with a weak D call TRBD1 (6 bases). V dropped 6 bases and J dropped 3 bases, with 17 bases sitting between them. CDR3 size: 15 residues. In germline, CDR1 is MNHNS, CDR2 SASEGT. The CDR3 loop is CASSPGWGADTEAFF. DNA for the CDR3: TGTGCCAGCAGCCCAGGGTGGGGGGCGGACACTGAAGCTTTCTTT.